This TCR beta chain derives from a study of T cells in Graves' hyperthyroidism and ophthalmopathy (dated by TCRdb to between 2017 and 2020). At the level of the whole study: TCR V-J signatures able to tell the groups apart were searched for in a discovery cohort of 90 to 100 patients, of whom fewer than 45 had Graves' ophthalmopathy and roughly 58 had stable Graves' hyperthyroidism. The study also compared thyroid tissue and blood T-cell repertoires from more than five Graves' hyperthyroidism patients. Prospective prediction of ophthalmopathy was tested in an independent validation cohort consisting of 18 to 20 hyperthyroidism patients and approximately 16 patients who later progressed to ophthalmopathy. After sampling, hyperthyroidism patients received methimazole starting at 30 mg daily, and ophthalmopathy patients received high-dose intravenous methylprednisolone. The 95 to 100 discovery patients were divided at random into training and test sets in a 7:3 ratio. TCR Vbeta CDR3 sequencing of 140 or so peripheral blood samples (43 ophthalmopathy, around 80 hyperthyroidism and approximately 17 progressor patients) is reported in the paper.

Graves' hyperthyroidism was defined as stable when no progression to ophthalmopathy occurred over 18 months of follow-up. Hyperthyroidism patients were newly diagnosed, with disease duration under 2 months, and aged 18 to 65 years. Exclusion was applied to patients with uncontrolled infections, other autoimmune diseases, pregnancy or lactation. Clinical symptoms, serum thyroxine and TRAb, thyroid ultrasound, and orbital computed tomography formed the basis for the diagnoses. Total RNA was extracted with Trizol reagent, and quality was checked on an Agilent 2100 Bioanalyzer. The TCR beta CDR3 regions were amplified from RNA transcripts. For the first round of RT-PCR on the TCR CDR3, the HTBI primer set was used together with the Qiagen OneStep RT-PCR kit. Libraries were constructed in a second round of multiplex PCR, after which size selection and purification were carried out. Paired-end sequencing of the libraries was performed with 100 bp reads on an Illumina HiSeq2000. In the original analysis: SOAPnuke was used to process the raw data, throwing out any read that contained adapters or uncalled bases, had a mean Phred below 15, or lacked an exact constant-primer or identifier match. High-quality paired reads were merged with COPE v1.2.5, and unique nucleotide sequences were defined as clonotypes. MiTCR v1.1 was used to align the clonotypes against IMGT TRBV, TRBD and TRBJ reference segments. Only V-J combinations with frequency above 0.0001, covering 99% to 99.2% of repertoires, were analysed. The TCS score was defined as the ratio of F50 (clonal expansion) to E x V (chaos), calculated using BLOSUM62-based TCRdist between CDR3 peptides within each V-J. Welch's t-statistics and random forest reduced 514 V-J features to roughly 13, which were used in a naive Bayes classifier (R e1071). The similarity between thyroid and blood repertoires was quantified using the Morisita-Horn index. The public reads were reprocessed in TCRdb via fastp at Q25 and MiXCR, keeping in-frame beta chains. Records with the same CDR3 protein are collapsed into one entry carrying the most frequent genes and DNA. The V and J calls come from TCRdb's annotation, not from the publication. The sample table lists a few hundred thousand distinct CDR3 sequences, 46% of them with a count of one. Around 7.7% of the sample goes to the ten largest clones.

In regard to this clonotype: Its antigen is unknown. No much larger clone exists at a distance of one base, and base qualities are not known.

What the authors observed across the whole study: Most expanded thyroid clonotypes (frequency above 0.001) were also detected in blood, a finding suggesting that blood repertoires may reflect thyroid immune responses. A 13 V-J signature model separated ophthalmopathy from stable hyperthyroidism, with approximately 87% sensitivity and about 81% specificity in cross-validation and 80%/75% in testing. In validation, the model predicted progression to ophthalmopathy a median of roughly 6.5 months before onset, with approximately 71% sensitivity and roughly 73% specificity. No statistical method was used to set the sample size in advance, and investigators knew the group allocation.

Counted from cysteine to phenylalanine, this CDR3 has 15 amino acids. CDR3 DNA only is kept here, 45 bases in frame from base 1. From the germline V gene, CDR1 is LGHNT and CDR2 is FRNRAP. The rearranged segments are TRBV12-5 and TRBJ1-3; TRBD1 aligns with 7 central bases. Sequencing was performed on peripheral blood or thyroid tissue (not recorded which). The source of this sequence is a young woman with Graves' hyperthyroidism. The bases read TGTGCCAGCAGTCGACAGGGTAGTCTCCGAAACACCATATATTTT. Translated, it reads CASSRQGSLRNTIYF.